This T cell receptor (beta chain) derives from a study of T cell changes during pregnancy in multiple sclerosis. The CDR3 contains 11 residues. Produced via immunoSEQ multiplex PCR; TCRdb's table is partial and in-frame only. The table shows about 68,000 clones, with about 89% occurring only once. The sequencing used peripheral blood, collected in the second trimester of pregnancy. This sequence joins TRBV21-1 and TRBJ2-3; the table's TRBD2 call for D was not verified on the DNA. TRBV21-1 is an annotated pseudogene. The TCR was taken from a female donor with multiple sclerosis, enrolled in a pregnancy study. The CDR3 reads CASLGTDTQYF. CDR3 sequence (DNA): TGTGCCAGCCTCGGGACAGATACGCAGTATTTT.